The 24 T cell receptor beta chains below were found in one sample sequenced in a study of cytomegalovirus exposure and HLA in healthy donors. PCR was performed using 60 Vbeta and 13 Jbeta primers. Clones were sequenced by immunoSEQ multiplex PCR, and TCRdb holds only the in-frame ones, with some missing. In the table there are 100,000 or so clones, about 70% of which are singletons. Sequenced material: PBMCs. These receptors were taken from a human donor in good health.

CDR3 bases: TGTGCCAGCAGTCCCGACTTCTCTGGGGCCAACGTCCTGACTTTC. Amino acid sequence: CASSPDFSGANVLTF. This chain joins TRBV28 and TRBJ2-6; D unclear. Germline CDR1 and CDR2: MDHEN and SYDVKM. The CDR3 is made up of 15 amino acids. With 5 bases removed from V and 0 bases from J, the gap between germline ends came to 8 bases.

This chain joins TRBV19 and TRBJ1-1, with a tentative D call TRBD1 (5 bases). The CDR3 runs to 12 residues. The V end lost 5 bases, the J end lost 5 bases, and 9 bases lay between the germline ends. Germline assignment: CDR1 LNHDA and CDR2 SQIVND (reference sequence). This chain's CDR3 is CASSSQGTEAFF. CDR3 DNA sequence: TGTGCCAGTAGTTCCCAGGGAACTGAAGCTTTCTTT.

The chain carries TRBV5-6 and TRBJ2-1; D gene uncertain. This CDR3 comprises 18 residues. Trimming cost V 2 bases and J 0 bases, with 18 bases left between them. CDR1 SGHDT and CDR2 YYEEEE come from the germline V gene. The CDR3 DNA reads TGTGCCAGCAGCTTCACCTCGTTAGCTCCTAGCTCCTACAATGAGCAGTTCTTC. Protein sequence: CASSFTSLAPSSYNEQFF.

The chain links TRBV19 to TRBJ2-5, with TRBD2 identical over 14 bases. V trimming: 1 base; J trimming: 5 bases; junction bases outside the gene matches: 3. The CDR3 spans 16 residues. Germline V gene data show CDR1 as LNHDA and CDR2 as SQIVND (reference sequence). The DNA of the CDR3 is TGTGCCAGTAGTATAGGACTAGCGGGAGGGATGGAGACCCAGTACTTC. This sequence encodes CASSIGLAGGMETQYF.

This clone was counted a few times. The chain joins TRBV2 to TRBJ2-1; perhaps TRBD1 as D (6 bases). Trimming removed 7 bases at V and 3 bases at J, with 19 bases between. This CDR3 has 16 amino acids. The germline gives CDR1 SNHLY, CDR2 FYNNEI. The CDR3 reads CASKGVDLLNYNEQFF. DNA of the CDR3: TGTGCCAGCAAGGGGGTGGATCTCCTAAACTACAATGAGCAGTTCTTC.

V usage is TRBV4-1 and J usage is TRBJ1-5, with 7 positions matching TRBD1. CDR1 and CDR2 (germline): MGHRA, YSYEKL. With 0 bases clipped from V and 6 bases from J, the junction kept 5 bases outside the gene matches. The CDR3 has 15 amino acids. The CDR3 here is CASSQDNRGSQPQHF. The CDR3 bases are TGCGCCAGCAGCCAAGATAACAGGGGAAGTCAGCCCCAGCATTTT.

The V and J genes are TRBV2 and TRBJ1-1; the D is unclear. The germline V gene has CDR1 SNHLY and CDR2 FYNNEI. Trimming shortened V by 3 bases and J by 0 bases, and 8 bases separated the two germline ends. The CDR3 consists of 14 residues. The CDR3 nucleotides read TGTGCCAGCAGTGATGCAGATCTGAACACTGAAGCTTTCTTT. As protein: CASSDADLNTEAFF.

The chain combines TRBV29-1 with TRBJ1-2; D not resolved. The germline V and J ends were trimmed by 5 bases and 0 bases, with 10 bases remaining between them. This CDR3 is built from 13 residues. The germline V gene has CDR1 SQVTM and CDR2 ANQGSEA. DNA of the CDR3: TGCAGCGTTCGACAACAAGCTAACTATGGCTACACCTTC. Translated, it gives CSVRQQANYGYTF.

The CDR3 nucleotides read TGTGCCAGCTCTTTCGCCGGCTCTGGAAACACCATATATTTT. It specifies CASSFAGSGNTIYF. The chain uses TRBV6-1 and TRBJ1-3; no clear D gene. Between the trimmed V and J ends, which lost 8 bases and 0 bases, there was a span of 11 bases. This CDR3 contains 14 residues. The germline V gene encodes CDR1 MNHNS and CDR2 SASEGT.

The chain carries TRBV6-1 and TRBJ2-3; no reliable D call. V lost 3 bases and J lost 6, with 10 bases in between. Germline CDR1 MNHNS, CDR2 SASEGT. The CDR3 consists of 13 residues. The CDR3 reads CASSDGGWDTQYF. The CDR3 nucleotides are TGTGCCAGCAGTGATGGCGGATGGGATACGCAGTATTTT.

This clone was found a few times. The CDR3 nucleotides are TGTGCCAGCACAACCGGGACAGGGTGGGACACTGAAGCTTTCTTT. Translating gives CASTTGTGWDTEAFF. The chain carries TRBV6-1 and TRBJ1-1, with 9 bases identical to TRBD1. This CDR3 contains 15 residues. Per the germline V gene, CDR1 is MNHNS and CDR2 is SASEGT. Losses at the gene ends were 7 bases for V and 3 bases for J; bases not matched to a gene: 9.

The V and J genes are TRBV5-1 and TRBJ2-2, with 11 bases identical to TRBD1. The CDR3 sequence is 16 residues long. Germline CDR1 and CDR2: SGHRS and YFSETQ. The ends lost 1 base at V and 5 bases at J; junction bases unmatched: 4. In nucleotides, the CDR3 is TGCGCCAGCAGCTTGTCTGGACAGGGGGCTACCGGGGAGCTGTTTTTT. Amino acid sequence: CASSLSGQGATGELFF.

The V and J genes are TRBV9 and TRBJ1-3; D is unresolved. The length of the CDR3 is 14 residues. Germline loops: CDR1 SGDLS, CDR2 YYNGEE. Trimming took 1 base from V and 0 from J, leaving 5 bases between them. The CDR3 protein is CASSVSPSGNTIYF. The CDR3 bases are TGTGCCAGCAGCGTAAGCCCCTCTGGAAACACCATATATTTT.

This clone came up a few times. The gene calls are TRBV27 and TRBJ1-6; 7 bases are shared with TRBD1. This CDR3 is 17 amino acids long. Germline assignment: CDR1 MNHEY and CDR2 SMNVEV (reference sequence). V gave up 5 bases and J gave up 2 bases; unmatched junction bases: 9. The DNA of the CDR3 is TGTGCCAGCAGTCCTCAGACAGGGCGAGCCTATAATTCACCCCTCCACTTT. Translating gives CASSPQTGRAYNSPLHF.

CDR3 sequence reads: CASTLLEVRQSGYTF. The CDR3 nucleotides are TGTGCCAGCACCCTCCTGGAAGTAAGACAGTCAGGCTACACCTTC. V gene TRBV6-1 combines with J gene TRBJ1-2, with D maybe TRBD1 (5 bases). Between the trimmed V and J ends, which lost 7 bases and 8 bases, there was a span of 23 bases. The germline V gene has CDR1 MNHNS and CDR2 SASEGT. The CDR3 spans 15 residues.

The chain recombines TRBV30 with TRBJ2-5, with 7 positions matching TRBD1. CDR1 and CDR2 from the germline V gene are GTSNPN and SVGIG (reference sequence). This CDR3 has 14 residues. The V segment lost 3 bases and the J segment 7 bases; nucleotides outside the gene matches: 11. The DNA of the CDR3 is TGTGCCTGGAGCCCAGGGGACAGTAGGTCGACCCAGTACTTC. Encoded protein: CAWSPGDSRSTQYF. The full variable domain, in which reference TRBV30 and TRBJ2-5 provide the parts outside the CDR3, is SQTIHQWPATLVQPVGSPLSLECTVEGTSNPNLYWYRQAAGRGLQLLFYSVGIGQISSEVPQNLSASRPQDRQFILSSKKLLLSDSGFYLCAWSPGDSRSTQYFGPGTRLLVL.

The chain links TRBV28 to TRBJ2-7; D might be TRBD1 (5 bases). Trimming stripped 0 bases from V and 1 base from J, with 7 bases between. This CDR3 is built from 14 residues. Per the germline V gene, CDR1 is MDHEN and CDR2 is SYDVKM. For the CDR3, the DNA is TGTGCCAGCAGTTTATGGCAGGGTTCCTACGAGCAGTACTTC. Its protein is CASSLWQGSYEQYF.

The chain recombines TRBV12-5 with TRBJ1-2, with D possibly TRBD1 on 5 matching bases. Trimming shortened V by 2 bases and J by 3 bases, and 7 bases separated the two germline ends. Germline V gene data show CDR1 as LGHNT and CDR2 as FRNRAP. The length of the CDR3 is 13 residues. The CDR3: CASGLTGYYGYTF. CDR3 coding DNA: TGTGCTAGTGGTTTGACAGGCTACTATGGCTACACCTTC.

This chain joins TRBV28 and TRBJ1-5; D remains ambiguous. Trimming removed 4 bases at V and 2 bases at J, with 12 bases between. Germline CDR1 and CDR2: MDHEN and SYDVKM. The CDR3 is 15 amino acids. CDR3 sequence: CASSSSGEGNQPQHF. The CDR3 DNA follows: TGTGCCAGCAGTTCCTCCGGAGAAGGCAATCAGCCCCAGCATTTT.

The V call is TRBV6-1, the J call TRBJ2-2, with D perhaps matching TRBD1 (5 bases). Trimming took 5 bases from V and 4 from J, leaving 14 bases between them. Looked up from germline, CDR1 is MNHNS and CDR2 is SASEGT. The CDR3 totals 15 residues. The CDR3 DNA reads TGTGCCAGCAGTCCCGAGACAGCCCGCACCGGGGAGCTGTTTTTT. Protein: CASSPETARTGELFF.

The J gene is TRBJ2-7, the V gene TRBV14, with 10 bases identical to TRBD2. The CDR3 extends over 15 amino acids. The germline V gene has CDR1 SGHDN and CDR2 FVKESK. The trim removed 4 bases at V and 1 base at J, leaving 4 bases unmatched. The chain's CDR3 is CASSPLAGRSYEQYF. Written as DNA, the CDR3 is TGTGCCAGCAGCCCACTAGCGGGGCGTTCCTACGAGCAGTACTTC. Drawing the rest from reference TRBV14 and TRBJ2-7, the complete variable domain is EAGVTQFPSHSVIEKGQTVTLRCDPISGHDNLYWYRRVMGKEIKFLLHFVKESKQDESGMPNNRFLAERTGGTYSTLKVQPAELEDSGVYFCASSPLAGRSYEQYFGPGTRLTVT.

The CDR3 loop is CASRSRLSYEQYF. The CDR3, as DNA: TGTGCCAGCCGTAGCCGGCTCTCCTACGAGCAGTACTTC. The rearrangement uses TRBV28 and TRBJ2-7; D is uncertain. Germline values: CDR1 MDHEN, CDR2 SYDVKM. V lost 8 bases to trimming and J lost 0 bases, with 11 bases between them. The CDR3 spans 13 residues. The full variable domain, rest sourced from reference TRBV28 and TRBJ2-7, is DVKVTQSSRYLVKRTGEKVFLECVQDMDHENMFWYRQDPGLGLRLIYFSYDVKMKEKGDIPEGYSVSREKKERFSLILESASTNQTSMYLCASRSRLSYEQYFGPGTRLTVT.

The chain recombines TRBV7-8 with TRBJ2-4; 10 bases line up with TRBD2. The J segment lost 15 bases and the V segment lost 8 bases, leaving 16 bases of the junction unmatched. The CDR3 has 14 residues. Looked up from germline, CDR1 is SGHVS and CDR2 is FQNEAQ. The CDR3 loop is CASHSASGGARGYF. As DNA, the CDR3 is TGTGCCAGCCACTCTGCCAGCGGGGGGGCGAGGGGGTACTTC.

CDR3 nucleotide sequence: TGTGCCAGCAGCCCAAATCCGGGATGGAGCTACGAGCAGTACTTC. This gives the protein CASSPNPGWSYEQYF. The genes are TRBV11-2 and TRBJ2-7; the D gene is possibly TRBD2 (5 bases). The CDR3 is made up of 15 amino acids. Germline V lookup: CDR1 SGHAT, CDR2 FQNNGV. The ends were cut back, 5 bases at V and 3 bases at J, with 17 bases in the middle.